This entry lists 27 T cell receptor beta chains sequenced from one sample in a study of graft-versus-host responses after intestinal transplantation. Assay used: immunoSEQ multiplex PCR; TCRdb lists only in-frame clones, some missing. Of approximately 16,000 clones listed, about 87% are singletons. The sequences come from PBMCs, collected 110 days after intestinal transplant. These TCRs come from a human patient who received an intestinal transplant, so some T cells may come from the graft donor.

In the case of this clone: The junction differs from germline at one of its ends, possibly a read error. This chain links TRBV6-5 with TRBJ2-6; possibly TRBD1 for D (6 bases). CDR3 length: 16 amino acids. The germline V gene encodes CDR1 MNHEY and CDR2 SVGAGI. The CDR3 loop reads CASSYSTGSGASVLTF. The CDR3 region has the DNA TGTGCCAGCAGTTACTCGACAGGTTCTGGGGCCAGCGTCCTGACTTTC.

The CDR3, as DNA: TGTGCCAGCAGTTACTGGCAGGGGGAAAGCTATGGCTACACCTTC. Encoded protein: CASSYWQGESYGYTF. The chain couples TRBV6-6 to TRBJ1-2, with 7 positions matching TRBD1. This CDR3 contains 15 residues. Trimming took 1 base from V and 4 from J; bases not matched to a gene: 6. CDR1 MNHNY and CDR2 SVGAGI come from the germline V gene (reference sequence).

The chain joins TRBV18 to TRBJ1-2; 7 bases agree with TRBD1. This CDR3 is built from 13 residues. Per the germline V gene, CDR1 is KGHSH and CDR2 is LQKENI. V lost 3 bases to trimming and J lost 2 bases; unmatched junction nucleotides: 0. This chain's CDR3 is CASSPGQNYGYTF. CDR3 nucleotide sequence: TGTGCCAGCTCACCGGGACAGAACTATGGCTACACCTTC.

The V call is TRBV6-5, the J call TRBJ2-3; no definite D call. Germline loops: CDR1 MNHEY, CDR2 SVGAGI. The length of the CDR3 is 14 residues. The germline V and J ends were trimmed by 6 bases and 0 bases, with 10 bases remaining between them. The CDR3 coding sequence is TGTGCCAGCAGCACAGCCGCTAGCACAGATACGCAGTATTTT. It codes for CASSTAASTDTQYF.

The rearrangement uses TRBV28 and TRBJ1-1; no reliable D call. The germline V gene encodes CDR1 MDHEN and CDR2 SYDVKM. CDR3 length: 15 amino acids. V lost 1 base, J lost 0 bases, and 9 bases lay in between. CDR3 bases: TGTGCCAGCAGTTTATTAGAAGTCATGAACACTGAAGCTTTCTTT. Translated: CASSLLEVMNTEAFF.

The chain recombines TRBV28 with TRBJ2-1; 9 bases map to TRBD2. Germline trimming cut 4 bases from V and 0 bases from J; bases unmatched to any gene: 4. The CDR3 runs to 16 residues. The germline gives CDR1 MDHEN, CDR2 SYDVKM. The CDR3 DNA sequence: TGTGCCAGCAGTTCACTTAGCGGGAGCTCCTACAATGAGCAGTTCTTC. This sequence encodes CASSSLSGSSYNEQFF.

V gene TRBV27 combines with J gene TRBJ2-3, with 11 bases fitting TRBD2. This CDR3 is 15 amino acids long. Trimming took 6 bases from V and 1 from J; bases not matched to a gene: 3. Germline V gene sequence: CDR1 MNHEY, CDR2 SMNVEV (reference sequence). The CDR3 DNA is TGTGCCAGCAGACAACTAGCGGGAGGCACAGATACGCAGTATTTT. Amino acids: CASRQLAGGTDTQYF.

V usage is TRBV14 and J usage is TRBJ1-1; D is possibly TRBD1 (5 bases). V dropped 4 bases and J dropped 10 bases, with 19 bases sitting between them. CDR3 size: 14 residues. Germline CDR1 reads SGHDN; CDR2 reads FVKESK. CDR3 sequence: CASSPTGIPPGAFF. The CDR3 nucleotides read TGTGCCAGCAGCCCAACAGGTATTCCGCCAGGAGCTTTCTTT.

V gene TRBV6-1 combines with J gene TRBJ1-5; D remains ambiguous. Deletions cut 8 bases from V and 5 bases from J, with 13 bases between. The CDR3 spans 13 residues. CDR1 and CDR2 (germline): MNHNS, SASEGT. DNA of the CDR3: TGTGCCAGCGCGTGGGGTTTCGATCAGCCCCAGCATTTT. Encoded protein: CASAWGFDQPQHF.

J is TRBJ1-2 and V is TRBV7-9; D not resolved. Trimming left V 1 base short and J 5 bases short, with 8 bases between. CDR1 and CDR2 (germline): SEHNR, FQNEAQ (reference sequence). The CDR3 runs 13 residues. This CDR3 is CASSLGSEYGYTF. CDR3 DNA sequence: TGTGCCAGCAGCTTAGGTTCTGAATATGGCTACACCTTC.

The chain combines TRBV21-1 with TRBJ2-2; the D call of TRBD1 is as the table states it, not checked on the DNA. TRBV21-1 counts as a pseudogene. This CDR3 contains 13 residues. CDR3: CASRTGNTGELFF. The CDR3 region has the DNA TGTGCCAGCAGGACAGGGAACACCGGGGAGCTGTTTTTT.

The rearrangement joins TRBV28 to TRBJ2-7; D may match TRBD1 or TRBD2 (5 bases each). Trimming stripped 5 bases from V and 5 bases from J, with 19 bases between. This CDR3 contains 15 residues. The germline gives CDR1 MDHEN, CDR2 SYDVKM. The CDR3: CASSAAGTVADEQYF. CDR3 coding DNA: TGTGCCAGCAGTGCCGCCGGGACGGTTGCGGACGAGCAGTACTTC. Variable domain in full (rest from reference TRBV28 and TRBJ2-7): DVKVTQSSRYLVKRTGEKVFLECVQDMDHENMFWYRQDPGLGLRLIYFSYDVKMKEKGDIPEGYSVSREKKERFSLILESASTNQTSMYLCASSAAGTVADEQYFGPGTRLTVT.

The chain links TRBV5-1 to TRBJ1-2; 7 positions agree with TRBD1. The V and J ends lost 3 bases and 3 bases, in that order; junction bases with no gene match: 2. The CDR3 spans 13 residues. The germline CDR1 and CDR2 sequences are SGHRS and YFSETQ. CDR3 DNA sequence: TGCGCCAGCAGCTCCGGGACAGACTATGGCTACACCTTC. It specifies CASSSGTDYGYTF. Full variable domain (outside the CDR3, taken from reference TRBV5-1 and TRBJ1-2): KAGVTQTPRYLIKTRGQQVTLSCSPISGHRSVSWYQQTPGQGLQFLFEYFSETQRNKGNFPGRFSGRQFSNSRSEMNVSTLELGDSALYLCASSSGTDYGYTFGSGTRLTVV.

The CDR3 loop reads CASSLLAGGHNEQFF. The CDR3, as DNA: TGTGCCAGCAGTTTATTAGCGGGAGGACACAATGAGCAGTTCTTC. The rearrangement uses TRBV28 and TRBJ2-1; 10 nucleotides line up with TRBD2. Germline V gene data show CDR1 as MDHEN and CDR2 as SYDVKM. The CDR3 is made up of 15 amino acids. V lost 1 base, J lost 5 bases, and 2 bases stayed unmatched.

This clone occurred once. The chain is built from TRBV6-5 and TRBJ2-3, with 8 positions matching TRBD2. The trim removed 1 base at V and 4 bases at J, leaving 4 bases unmatched. The CDR3 is made up of 15 amino acids. The germline V gene has CDR1 MNHEY and CDR2 SVGAGI. The CDR3, as DNA: TGTGCCAGCAGTTACTGCAGCGGGAGCGCAGATACGCAGTATTTT. Translation: CASSYCSGSADTQYF.

The V gene is TRBV19, the J gene TRBJ1-1; the D is unclear. The germline V gene encodes CDR1 LNHDA and CDR2 SQIVND (reference sequence). Trimming cost V 6 bases and J 2 bases, with 10 bases left between them. CDR3 length: 13 amino acids. The chain's CDR3 is CASRAKDNTEAFF. The CDR3 DNA reads as TGTGCCAGTAGAGCGAAAGACAACACTGAAGCTTTCTTT.

V usage is TRBV5-1 and J usage is TRBJ2-7, with no clear D. This CDR3 region has 16 residues. The germline V and J ends were trimmed by 7 bases and 2 bases, with 22 bases remaining between them. Germline V lookup: CDR1 SGHRS, CDR2 YFSETQ. The DNA of the CDR3 is TGCGCCAGCGGCTCAAGCCCCGCAGGCCCCCCCTACGAGCAGTACTTC. Amino acid sequence: CASGSSPAGPPYEQYF.

This sequence joins TRBV7-3 and TRBJ2-1, with 7 bases identical to TRBD1. J lost 0 bases, V lost 5 bases, and 4 bases had no gene match. This CDR3 has 15 residues. CDR1 and CDR2 from the germline V gene are SGHTA and FQGTGA. The DNA of the CDR3 is TGTGCCAGCAGCGCCCGGGACAGCTCCTACAATGAGCAGTTCTTC. Translated: CASSARDSSYNEQFF. Full variable domain (missing parts from reference TRBV7-3 and TRBJ2-1): GAGVSQTPSNKVTEKGKYVELRCDPISGHTALYWYRQSLGQGPEFLIYFQGTGAADDSGLPNDRFFAVRPEGSVSTLKIQRTERGDSAVYLCASSARDSSYNEQFFGPGTRLTVL.

CDR3 protein: CASSMTSNQPQHF. The CDR3 DNA sequence: TGTGCCAGCAGTATGACTAGCAATCAGCCCCAGCATTTT. This sequence joins TRBV27 and TRBJ1-5; no firm D call. V was trimmed by 5 bases and J by 0 bases, leaving 5 bases between them. The CDR3 extends over 13 amino acids. Germline lookup yields CDR1 MNHEY and CDR2 SMNVEV (reference sequence).

This chain connects TRBV6-1 to TRBJ1-2, with D unresolved. This CDR3 comprises 11 residues. CDR1 is MNHNS and CDR2 is SASEGT in the germline V gene. Trimming left V 3 bases short and J 2 bases short, with 1 base between. CDR3 residues: CASSDNYGYTF. The CDR3 region has the DNA TGTGCCAGCAGTGACAACTATGGCTACACCTTC.

This chain connects TRBV19 to TRBJ2-6; no clear D gene. The CDR3 is made up of 14 amino acids. Trimming left V 2 bases short and J 0 bases short, with 2 bases between. CDR1 is LNHDA, CDR2 SQIVND, per germline (reference sequence). The CDR3 sequence is CASSIHSGANVLTF. Written as DNA, the CDR3 is TGTGCCAGTAGTATACACTCTGGGGCCAACGTCCTGACTTTC.

V is TRBV28 and J is TRBJ2-3; 9 positions agree with TRBD2. Trimming at V came to 11 bases and at J to 4 bases, leaving 10 bases not matched to a gene. Germline V gene data show CDR1 as MDHEN and CDR2 as SYDVKM. This CDR3 region has 14 residues. CDR3 in amino acids: CAGKGTSKADTQYF. Written as DNA, the CDR3 is TGTGCCGGGAAAGGGACTAGCAAAGCAGATACGCAGTATTTT.

The genes are TRBV6-4 and TRBJ2-2, with D hard to call. This CDR3 has 15 residues. Trimming removed 1 base at V and 2 bases at J, with 8 bases between. Germline assignment: CDR1 MRHNA and CDR2 SNTAGT. The CDR3 loop is CASSDFPDNTGELFF. The CDR3 DNA is TGTGCCAGCAGTGACTTCCCTGACAACACCGGGGAGCTGTTTTTT.

The rearrangement links TRBV30 to TRBJ1-5, with 8 bases aligning to TRBD1. The CDR3 spans 14 residues. Trimming removed 1 base from V and 7 bases from J; junction bases left unmatched: 6. Germline V lookup: CDR1 GTSNPN, CDR2 SVGIG (reference sequence). The CDR3 DNA reads as TGTGCCTGGAGTGCTGGACAGGGCGGGCAGCCCCAGCATTTT. Translation: CAWSAGQGGQPQHF.

The chain employs TRBV6-1 and TRBJ1-4, with D hard to call. Germline CDR1 MNHNS, CDR2 SASEGT. The CDR3 is 13 residues long. CDR3 region: CASGVDPGKKLFF. Written as DNA, the CDR3 is TGTGCGTCCGGGGTGGACCCGGGGAAAAAACTGTTTTTT.

V gene TRBV7-2 combines with J gene TRBJ2-3, with a weak D call TRBD2 (6 bases). Germline CDR1 reads SGHTA; CDR2 reads FQGNSA. V was shortened by 5 bases and J by 4 bases, with 19 bases between the two germline ends. The CDR3 has 16 amino acids. CDR3 nucleotide sequence: TGTGCCAGCAGCGATTATTCTAGCGTCGGGGCAGATACGCAGTATTTT. Its protein product is CASSDYSSVGADTQYF.

The genes are TRBV11-3 and TRBJ2-1; D remains unclear. V was clipped by 4 bases and J by 5 bases, with 24 bases between them. This CDR3 is built from 18 residues. Looked up from germline, CDR1 is SGHNT and CDR2 is YENEEA. The CDR3 bases are TGTGCCAGCAGCTCCCGGGCCCATCCTGTCCGCCCTAACAATGAGCAGTTCTTC. It translates to CASSSRAHPVRPNNEQFF.